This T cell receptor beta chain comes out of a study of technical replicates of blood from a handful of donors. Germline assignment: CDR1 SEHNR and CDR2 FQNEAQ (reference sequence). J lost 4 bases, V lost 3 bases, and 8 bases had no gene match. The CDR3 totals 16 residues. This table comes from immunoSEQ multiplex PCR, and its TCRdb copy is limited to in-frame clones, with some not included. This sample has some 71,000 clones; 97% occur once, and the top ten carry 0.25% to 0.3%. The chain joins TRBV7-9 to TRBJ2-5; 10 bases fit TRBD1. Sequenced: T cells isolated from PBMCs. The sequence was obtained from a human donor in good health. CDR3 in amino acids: CASSFRRTGGIETQYF. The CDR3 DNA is TGTGCCAGCAGCTTCCGAAGGACAGGGGGTATAGAGACCCAGTACTTC.